This TCR beta chain is drawn from a study of T cells in Graves' hyperthyroidism and ophthalmopathy. Notes on the study in general: Among thyroid clonotypes expanded above 0.001, most also appeared in blood.

Germline CDR1 MDHEN, CDR2 SYDVKM. The V segment lost 6 bases and the J segment 8 bases; nucleotides outside the gene matches: 3. This CDR3 is built from 13 residues. PBMCs came from about 10 ml fresh peripheral blood. TCR beta CDR3 regions were amplified from RNA transcripts. A set of HTBI primers served as the primers for a first-round RT-PCR of the TCR CDR3. Using its own MiXCR run on the multiplex PCR reads, TCRdb lists one record per CDR3 protein. The sample carries fewer than 650,000 distinct CDR3 sequences, about 15% recorded once. This clonotype came up many times. Its antigen is as yet unknown. Material for sequencing was blood. V is TRBV28 and J is TRBJ2-2, with TRBD1 matching 10 bases. This TCR came from a woman in her thirties or forties with Graves' ophthalmopathy. In DNA, the CDR3 is TGTGCCAGCAGGGGACAGGGGACTGGGGAGCTGTTTTTT. Translating gives CASRGQGTGELFF. Complete variable domain (other parts from reference TRBV28 and TRBJ2-2): DVKVTQSSRYLVKRTGEKVFLECVQDMDHENMFWYRQDPGLGLRLIYFSYDVKMKEKGDIPEGYSVSREKKERFSLILESASTNQTSMYLCASRGQGTGELFFGEGSRLTVL.